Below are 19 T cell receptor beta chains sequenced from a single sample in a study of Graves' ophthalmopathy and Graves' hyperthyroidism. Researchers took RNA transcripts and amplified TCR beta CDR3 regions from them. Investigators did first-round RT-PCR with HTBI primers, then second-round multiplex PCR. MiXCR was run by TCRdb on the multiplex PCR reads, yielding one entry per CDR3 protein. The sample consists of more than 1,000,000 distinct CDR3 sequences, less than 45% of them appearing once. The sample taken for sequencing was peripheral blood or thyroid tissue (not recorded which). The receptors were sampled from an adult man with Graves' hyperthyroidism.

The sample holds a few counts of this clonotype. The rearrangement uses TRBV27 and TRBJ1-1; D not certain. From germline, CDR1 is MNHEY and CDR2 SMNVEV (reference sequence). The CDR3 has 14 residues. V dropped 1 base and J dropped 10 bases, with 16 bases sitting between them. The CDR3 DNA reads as TGTGCCAGCAGTTTATGGGCTGGTCTAAACGGAGCTTTCTTT. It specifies CASSLWAGLNGAFF.

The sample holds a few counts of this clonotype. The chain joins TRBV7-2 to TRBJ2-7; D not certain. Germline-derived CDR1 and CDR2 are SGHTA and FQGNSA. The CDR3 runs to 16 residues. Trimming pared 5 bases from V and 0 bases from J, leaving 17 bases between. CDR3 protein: CASSHGGSGNSYEQYF. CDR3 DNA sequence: TGTGCCAGCAGCCACGGCGGCTCAGGAAACTCCTACGAGCAGTACTTC.

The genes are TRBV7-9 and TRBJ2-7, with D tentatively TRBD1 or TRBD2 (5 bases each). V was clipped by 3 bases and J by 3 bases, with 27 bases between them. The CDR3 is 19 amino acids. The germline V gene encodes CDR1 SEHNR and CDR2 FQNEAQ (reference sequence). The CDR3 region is CASSLGPGRRGAFDYEQYF. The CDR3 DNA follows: TGTGCCAGCAGCTTGGGGCCCGGACGACGGGGCGCTTTCGACTACGAGCAGTACTTC.

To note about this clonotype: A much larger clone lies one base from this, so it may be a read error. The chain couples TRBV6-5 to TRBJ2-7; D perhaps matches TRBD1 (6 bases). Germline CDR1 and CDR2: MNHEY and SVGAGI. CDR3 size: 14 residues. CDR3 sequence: CASRHRTDSYEQCF. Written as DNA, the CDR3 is TGTGCCAGCAGGCATCGGACAGACTCCTACGAGCAGTGCTTC.

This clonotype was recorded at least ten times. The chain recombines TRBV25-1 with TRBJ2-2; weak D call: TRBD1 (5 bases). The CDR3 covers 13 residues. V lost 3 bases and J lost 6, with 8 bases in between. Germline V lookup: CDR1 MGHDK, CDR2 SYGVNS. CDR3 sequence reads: CASSDRVAGELFF. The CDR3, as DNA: TGTGCCAGCAGTGACAGGGTTGCCGGGGAGCTGTTTTTT.

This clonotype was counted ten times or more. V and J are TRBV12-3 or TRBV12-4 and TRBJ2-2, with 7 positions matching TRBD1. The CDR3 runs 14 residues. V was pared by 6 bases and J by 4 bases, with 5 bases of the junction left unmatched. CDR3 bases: TGTGCCAGCAGGCGACAGGGTGGCACCGGGGAGCTGTTTTTT. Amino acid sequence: CASRRQGGTGELFF.

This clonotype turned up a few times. In DNA, the CDR3 is TGTGCCAGCTCACCCGGCAGGATGGAGCAGTACTTC. Translation: CASSPGRMEQYF. The chain combines TRBV18 with TRBJ2-7; D unresolved. This CDR3 region has 12 residues. Per the germline V gene, CDR1 is KGHSH and CDR2 is LQKENI. Deletions cut 3 bases from V and 7 bases from J, with 10 bases between. The variable domain in full, with the rest retrieved from reference TRBV18 and TRBJ2-7, is NAGVMQNPRHLVRRRGQEARLRCSPMKGHSHVYWYRQLPEEGLKFMVYLQKENIIDESGMPKERFSAEFPKEGPSILRIQQVVRGDSAAYFCASSPGRMEQYFGPGTRLTVT.

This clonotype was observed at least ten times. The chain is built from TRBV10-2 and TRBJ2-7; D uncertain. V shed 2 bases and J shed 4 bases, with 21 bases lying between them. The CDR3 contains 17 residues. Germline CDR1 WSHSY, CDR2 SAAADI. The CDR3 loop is CASSEGPGSYVTYEQYF. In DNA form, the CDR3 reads TGCGCCAGCAGTGAGGGCCCGGGCTCCTACGTTACTTACGAGCAGTACTTC.

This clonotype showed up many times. The CDR3 region is CASSITGEDYGYTF. The CDR3 coding sequence is TGCGCCAGCAGCATAACAGGGGAGGACTATGGCTACACCTTC. This chain joins TRBV5-1 and TRBJ1-2, with TRBD1 identical over 7 bases. Looked up from germline, CDR1 is SGHRS and CDR2 is YFSETQ. The CDR3 runs 14 residues. J gave up 3 bases and V 4 bases, and 6 bases lay outside the gene matches.

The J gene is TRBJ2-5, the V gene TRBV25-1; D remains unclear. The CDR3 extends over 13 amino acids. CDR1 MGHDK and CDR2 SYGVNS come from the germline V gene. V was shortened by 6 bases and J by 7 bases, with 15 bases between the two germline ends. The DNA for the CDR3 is TGTGCCAGCAGCGACAACGGTGAAGGGACCCAGTACTTC. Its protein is CASSDNGEGTQYF.

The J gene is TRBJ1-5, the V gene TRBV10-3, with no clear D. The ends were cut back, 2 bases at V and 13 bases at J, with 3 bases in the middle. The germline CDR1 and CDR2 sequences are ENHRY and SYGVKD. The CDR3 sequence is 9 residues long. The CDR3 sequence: CAISERQHF. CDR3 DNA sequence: TGTGCCATCAGTGAGAGACAGCATTTT.

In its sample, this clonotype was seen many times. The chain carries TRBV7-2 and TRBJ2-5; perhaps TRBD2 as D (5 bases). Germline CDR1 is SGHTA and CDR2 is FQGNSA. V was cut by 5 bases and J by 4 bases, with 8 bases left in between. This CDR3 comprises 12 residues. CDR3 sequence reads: CASSRTGETQYF. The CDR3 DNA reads TGTGCCAGCAGCAGGACTGGAGAGACCCAGTACTTC.

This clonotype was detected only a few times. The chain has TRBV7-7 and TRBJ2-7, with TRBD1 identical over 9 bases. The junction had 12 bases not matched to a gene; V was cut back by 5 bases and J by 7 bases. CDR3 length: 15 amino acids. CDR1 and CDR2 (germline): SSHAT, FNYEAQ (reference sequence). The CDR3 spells CASSMGQGFLGEQYF. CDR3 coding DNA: TGTGCCAGCAGCATGGGACAGGGTTTTTTGGGGGAGCAGTACTTC.

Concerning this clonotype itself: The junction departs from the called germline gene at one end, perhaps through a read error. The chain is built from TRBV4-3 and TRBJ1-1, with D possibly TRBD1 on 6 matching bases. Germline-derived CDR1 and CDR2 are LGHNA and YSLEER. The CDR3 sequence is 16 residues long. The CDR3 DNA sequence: TGCGCCAGCAGCCAAGGCCTACAGGGAGGGTACACTGAAGCTCTCTTT. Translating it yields CASSQGLQGGYTEALF.

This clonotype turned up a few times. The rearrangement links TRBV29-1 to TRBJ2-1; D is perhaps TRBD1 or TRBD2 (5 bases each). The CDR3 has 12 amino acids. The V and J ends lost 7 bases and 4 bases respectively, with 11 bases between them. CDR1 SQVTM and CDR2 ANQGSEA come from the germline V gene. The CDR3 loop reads CSARDGYNEQFF. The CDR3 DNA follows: TGCAGCGCTCGGGACGGATACAATGAGCAGTTCTTC.

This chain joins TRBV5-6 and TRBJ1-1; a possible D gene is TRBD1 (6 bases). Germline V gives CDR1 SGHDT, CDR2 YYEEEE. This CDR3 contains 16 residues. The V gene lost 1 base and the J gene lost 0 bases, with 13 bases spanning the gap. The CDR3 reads CASSLSAEGVNTEAFF. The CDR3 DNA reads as TGTGCCAGCAGCTTGAGCGCAGAGGGGGTGAACACTGAAGCTTTCTTT. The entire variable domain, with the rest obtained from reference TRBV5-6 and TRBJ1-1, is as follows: DAGVTQSPTHLIKTRGQQVTLRCSPKSGHDTVSWYQQALGQGPQFIFQYYEEEERQRGNFPDRFSGHQFPNYSSELNVNALLLGDSALYLCASSLSAEGVNTEAFFGQGTRLTVV.

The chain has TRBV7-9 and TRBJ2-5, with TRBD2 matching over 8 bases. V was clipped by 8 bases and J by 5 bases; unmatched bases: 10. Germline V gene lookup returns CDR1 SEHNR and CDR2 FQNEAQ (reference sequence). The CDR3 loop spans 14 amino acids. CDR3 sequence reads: CASAGTRSVETQYF. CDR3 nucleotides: TGTGCCAGCGCCGGGACTAGGTCTGTGGAGACCCAGTACTTC.

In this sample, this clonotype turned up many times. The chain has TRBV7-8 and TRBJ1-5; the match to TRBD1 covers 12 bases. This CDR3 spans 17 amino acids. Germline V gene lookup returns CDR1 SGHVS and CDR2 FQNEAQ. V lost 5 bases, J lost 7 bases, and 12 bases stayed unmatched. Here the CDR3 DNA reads TGTGCCAGCAGCGGAACAGGGACAGGGGGCGCTGAGCAGCCCCAGCATTTT. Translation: CASSGTGTGGAEQPQHF. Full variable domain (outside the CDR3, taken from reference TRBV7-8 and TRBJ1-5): GAGVSQSPRYKVAKRGQDVALRCDPISGHVSLFWYQQALGQGPEFLTYFQNEAQLDKSGLPSDRFFAERPEGSVSTLKIQRTQQEDSAVYLCASSGTGTGGAEQPQHFGDGTRLSIL.

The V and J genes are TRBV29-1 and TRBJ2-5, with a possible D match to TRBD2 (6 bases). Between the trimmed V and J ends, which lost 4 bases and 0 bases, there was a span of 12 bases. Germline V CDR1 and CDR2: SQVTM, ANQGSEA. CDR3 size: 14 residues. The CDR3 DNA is TGCAGCGTTGTCGGGGGTCAGAACCAAGAGACCCAGTACTTC. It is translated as CSVVGGQNQETQYF. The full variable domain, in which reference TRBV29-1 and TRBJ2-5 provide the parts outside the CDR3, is SAVISQKPSRDICQRGTSLTIQCQVDSQVTMMFWYRQQPGQSLTLIATANQGSEATYESGFVIDKFPISRPNLTFSTLTVSNMSPEDSSIYLCSVVGGQNQETQYFGPGTRLLVL.